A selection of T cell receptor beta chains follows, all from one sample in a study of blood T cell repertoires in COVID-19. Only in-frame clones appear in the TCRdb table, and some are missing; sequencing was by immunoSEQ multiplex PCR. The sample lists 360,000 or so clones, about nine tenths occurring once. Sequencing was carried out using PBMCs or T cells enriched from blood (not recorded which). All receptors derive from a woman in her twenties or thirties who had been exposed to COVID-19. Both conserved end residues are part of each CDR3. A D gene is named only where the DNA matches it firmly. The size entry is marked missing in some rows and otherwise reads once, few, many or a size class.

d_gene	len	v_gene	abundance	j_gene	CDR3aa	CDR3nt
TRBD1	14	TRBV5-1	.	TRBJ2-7	CASSPGQGAYEQYF	TGCGCCAGCAGCCCCGGACAGGGGGCCTACGAGCAGTACTTC
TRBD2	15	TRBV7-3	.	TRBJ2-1	CASSPGLAGTNEQFF	TGTGCCAGCAGCCCCGGACTAGCGGGAACCAATGAGCAGTTCTTC
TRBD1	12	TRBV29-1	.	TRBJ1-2	CSLDRGNYGYTF	TGCAGCCTTGACAGGGGTAACTATGGCTACACCTTC
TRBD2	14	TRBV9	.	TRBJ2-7	CASSGSGSSDEQYF	TGTGCCAGCAGCGGTAGCGGGAGTAGCGACGAGCAGTACTTC
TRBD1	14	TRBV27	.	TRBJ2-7	CASSPGTAFYEQYF	TGTGCCAGCAGTCCAGGGACAGCTTTTTACGAGCAGTACTTC
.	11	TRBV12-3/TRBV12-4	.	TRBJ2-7	CASGSSYEQYF	TGTGCCAGCGGGAGCTCCTACGAGCAGTACTTC
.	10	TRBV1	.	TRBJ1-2	CTSSQSSYTF	TGCACCAGCAGCCAGTCCAGCTACACCTTC
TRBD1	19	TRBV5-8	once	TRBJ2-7	CASRQPGTGLLGTAYEQYF	TGTGCCAGCAGACAACCCGGGACAGGGTTGTTGGGGACGGCCTACGAGCAGTACTTC
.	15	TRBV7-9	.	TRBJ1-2	CASSPSETGKDGYTF	TGTGCCAGCAGCCCAAGCGAGACAGGCAAGGATGGCTACACCTTC
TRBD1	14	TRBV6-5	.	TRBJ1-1	CASSYGGQGAEAFF	TGTGCCAGCAGTTACGGGGGACAGGGGGCTGAAGCTTTCTTT
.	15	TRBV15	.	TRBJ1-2	CATSRDLEANYGYTF	TGTGCCACCAGCAGAGATCTAGAAGCTAACTATGGCTACACCTTC
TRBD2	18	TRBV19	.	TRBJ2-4	CASREDGREGLAKNIQYF	TGTGCCAGTAGGGAGGACGGGCGGGAGGGACTAGCCAAAAACATTCAGTACTTC
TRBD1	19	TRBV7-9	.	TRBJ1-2	CASSQLRLMGQTFNYGYTF	TGTGCCAGCAGCCAACTTCGACTGATGGGACAGACTTTTAACTATGGCTACACCTTC
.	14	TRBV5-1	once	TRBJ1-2	CASSPGGLNYGYTF	TGCGCCAGCAGCCCCGGAGGGCTTAACTATGGCTACACCTTC
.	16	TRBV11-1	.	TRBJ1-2	CASSSPTGGTYYGYTF	TGTGCCAGCAGCTCACCGACCGGCGGAACCTACTATGGCTACACCTTC
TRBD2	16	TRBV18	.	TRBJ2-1	CASSPPELAGVNEQFF	TGTGCCAGCTCACCACCGGAATTAGCGGGAGTAAATGAGCAGTTCTTC
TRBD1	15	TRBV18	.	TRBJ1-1	CASSPTGQWSTEAFF	TGTGCCAGCTCACCAACGGGACAGTGGAGCACTGAAGCTTTCTTT
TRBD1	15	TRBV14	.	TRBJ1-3	CASSQAGTAGNTIYF	TGTGCCAGCAGCCAAGCCGGGACAGCGGGAAACACCATATATTTT
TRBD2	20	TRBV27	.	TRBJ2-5	CASRITGRASGRGLQETQYF	TGTGCCAGCAGGATTACAGGGAGGGCTAGCGGGAGGGGCCTCCAAGAGACCCAGTACTTC
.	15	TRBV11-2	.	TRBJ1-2	CASSLGIEAGYGYTF	TGTGCCAGCAGCTTAGGGATCGAGGCGGGCTATGGCTACACCTTC
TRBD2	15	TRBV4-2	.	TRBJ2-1	CASSQDWLADNEQFF	TGTGCCAGCAGCCAAGATTGGCTAGCGGACAATGAGCAGTTCTTC
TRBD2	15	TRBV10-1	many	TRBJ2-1	CASSATSGSVDEQFF	TGCGCCAGCAGTGCAACTAGCGGGAGCGTCGATGAGCAGTTCTTC
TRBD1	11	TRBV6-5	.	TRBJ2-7	CASKPRTGGDF	TGTGCCAGCAAACCCCGGACAGGGGGTGACTTC
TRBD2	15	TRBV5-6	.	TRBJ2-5	CASSYSSGIRETQYF	TGTGCCAGCAGCTACTCTAGCGGGATAAGAGAGACCCAGTACTTC
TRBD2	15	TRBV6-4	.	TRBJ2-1	CASSRGSGDYNEQFF	TGTGCCAGCTCCAGGGGTAGCGGGGACTACAATGAGCAGTTCTTC
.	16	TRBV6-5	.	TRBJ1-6	CASSYSSAWQNSPLHF	TGTGCCAGCAGTTACTCTTCCGCCTGGCAGAATTCACCCCTCCACTTT
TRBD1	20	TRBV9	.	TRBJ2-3	CASSVVPGQGSGFVPDTQYF	TGTGCCAGCAGCGTAGTCCCGGGACAGGGGTCCGGTTTTGTCCCAGATACGCAGTATTTT
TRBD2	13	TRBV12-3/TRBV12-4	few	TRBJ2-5	CASTGGNQETQYF	TGTGCCAGCACGGGAGGTAATCAAGAGACCCAGTACTTC
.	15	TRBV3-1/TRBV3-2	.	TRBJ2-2	CASSQRGSLSGELFF	TGTGCCAGCAGCCAAAGGGGGAGTCTTTCCGGGGAGCTGTTTTTT
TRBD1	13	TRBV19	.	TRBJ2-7	CASRGQGSYEQYF	TGTGCCAGTAGAGGACAGGGTAGCTACGAGCAGTACTTC
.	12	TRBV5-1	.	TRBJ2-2	CASSPIAGELFF	TGCGCCAGCAGCCCCATTGCCGGGGAGCTGTTTTTT
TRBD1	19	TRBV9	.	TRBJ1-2	CASSVAINPGQGRSYGYTF	TGTGCCAGCAGCGTAGCTATCAATCCGGGACAGGGCCGGAGCTATGGCTACACCTTC
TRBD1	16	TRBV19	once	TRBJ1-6	CASSFRDRGYNSPLHF	TGTGCCAGTAGTTTCCGGGACAGGGGATATAATTCACCCCTCCACTTT
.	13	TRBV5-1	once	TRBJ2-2	CASTRENTGELFF	TGCGCCAGCACCCGGGAGAACACCGGGGAGCTGTTTTTT
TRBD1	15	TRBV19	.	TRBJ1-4	CASSTDREIAEKLFF	TGTGCCAGTAGTACGGACAGGGAGATCGCTGAAAAACTGTTTTTT
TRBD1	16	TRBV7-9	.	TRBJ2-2	CASSPPGQANTGELFF	TGTGCCAGCAGCCCCCCGGGACAGGCGAACACCGGGGAGCTGTTTTTT
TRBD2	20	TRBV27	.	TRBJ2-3	CASSSPGGTRNKPSTDTQYF	TGTGCCAGCAGTTCTCCCGGCGGGACTAGAAACAAACCTAGCACAGATACGCAGTATTTT
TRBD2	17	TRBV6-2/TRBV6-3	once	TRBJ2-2	CASSYRGLAANTGELFF	TGTGCCAGCAGTTACCGGGGACTAGCGGCGAACACCGGGGAGCTGTTTTTT
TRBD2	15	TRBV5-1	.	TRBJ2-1	CASSPQTSGYNEQFF	TGCGCCAGCAGCCCCCAGACTAGCGGATACAATGAGCAGTTCTTC
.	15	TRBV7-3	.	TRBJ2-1	CASSLTGTGHNEQFF	TGTGCCAGCAGCTTAACCGGGACTGGGCATAATGAGCAGTTCTTC
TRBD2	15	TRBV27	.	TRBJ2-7	CASSLYSGRSYEQYF	TGTGCCAGCAGTTTGTATAGCGGGAGGAGTTACGAGCAGTACTTC
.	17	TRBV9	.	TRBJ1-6	CASSAWDSSSYNSPLHF	TGTGCCAGCAGCGCCTGGGACTCGAGCTCCTATAATTCACCCCTCCACTTT
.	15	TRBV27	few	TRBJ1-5	CASSLDRFSNQPQHF	TGTGCCAGCAGTTTGGACAGATTTAGCAATCAGCCCCAGCATTTT
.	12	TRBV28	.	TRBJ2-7	CASSSTPYEQYF	TGTGCCAGCAGCTCGACACCTTACGAGCAGTACTTC
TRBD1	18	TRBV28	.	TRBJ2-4	CASRPPGQPNLAKNIQYF	TGTGCCAGCAGACCTCCGGGACAGCCAAACCTAGCCAAAAACATTCAGTACTTC
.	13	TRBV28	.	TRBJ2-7	CASRPTGPYEQYF	TGTGCCAGCAGACCCACAGGGCCTTACGAGCAGTACTTC
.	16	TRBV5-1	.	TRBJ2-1	CASSFTGIHRHNEQFF	TGCGCCAGCAGCTTTACAGGGATCCACCGCCACAATGAGCAGTTCTTC
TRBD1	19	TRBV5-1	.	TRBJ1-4	CASSPTKTGQPIRGEKLFF	TGCGCCAGCAGCCCAACCAAGACAGGGCAACCTATTCGCGGTGAAAAACTGTTTTTT
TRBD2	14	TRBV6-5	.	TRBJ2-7	CASSYSRESYEQYF	TGTGCCAGCAGTTACTCGCGGGAGAGCTACGAGCAGTACTTC
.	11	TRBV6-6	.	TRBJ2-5	CASRFGETQYF	TGTGCCAGCAGGTTCGGAGAGACCCAGTACTTC
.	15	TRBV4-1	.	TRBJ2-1	CASSQDRDTYNEQFF	TGCGCCAGCAGCCAAGATCGGGACACCTACAATGAGCAGTTCTTC